The sequence of this T cell receptor beta chain was determined in a study of response to subunit inactivated influenza vaccine. With V trimmed by 5 bases and J by 4 bases, 5 bases remained unmatched. The CDR3 spans 13 residues. Germline V gene data show CDR1 as SQVTM and CDR2 as ANQGSEA. Study-level results: Authors suggested seasonal influenza vaccinations each recruit few new T cells.

TCRdb re-called the RT-PCR reads with MiXCR, one entry per CDR3 protein. The sample consists of 450,000 to 600,000 distinct CDR3 sequences, approximately 7.6% of them appearing once. This clonotype has at least ten counts. Antigen specificity is unknown. The chain is built from TRBV29-1 and TRBJ2-5, with 9 bases aligning to TRBD1. The receptor comes from a man aged 50 to 69 who received an inactivated influenza vaccine. The specimen was PBMCs from blood, collected about 23 months after vaccination. The DNA for the CDR3 is TGCAGCGTTAACAGGGGGCAGGGAGAGACCCAGTACTTC. The encoded protein is CSVNRGQGETQYF.